One and the same sample provided the 7 T cell receptor beta chains below, sequenced in a study of cytomegalovirus exposure and HLA in healthy donors. PCR amplification relied on 60 Vbeta primers (plus 13 Jbeta primers). Data came from immunoSEQ multiplex PCR; TCRdb stores just in-frame clones and leaves some out. The sample lists tens of thousands of clones, 70% to 85% occurring once. Sample: PBMCs. The receptors come from a man in his forties or fifties in good health and CMV-seronegative.

The CDR3 bases are TGTGCTAGTGGTTTTGGGACAGGGGGGAACACTGAAGCTTTCTTT. Its protein is CASGFGTGGNTEAFF. V gene TRBV12-5 combines with J gene TRBJ1-1; 11 bases agree with TRBD1. CDR3 length: 15 residues. V was clipped by 3 bases and J by 1 base; unmatched bases: 1. In germline, CDR1 is LGHNT, CDR2 FRNRAP. Supplemented by reference TRBV12-5 and TRBJ1-1, the full variable domain reads DARVTQTPRHKVTEMGQEVTMRCQPILGHNTVFWYRQTMMQGLELLAYFRNRAPLDDSGMPKDRFSAEMPDATLATLKIQPSEPRDSAVYFCASGFGTGGNTEAFFGQGTRLTVV.

This chain joins TRBV5-4 and TRBJ2-5; D unclear. The CDR3 is 11 residues long. With 4 bases removed from V and 5 bases from J, the gap between germline ends came to 6 bases. Germline V CDR1 and CDR2: SGHNT, YYREEE (reference sequence). The CDR3 DNA follows: TGTGCCAGCAGCCCAATGGAGACCCAGTACTTC. As protein: CASSPMETQYF. Looking up the rest from reference TRBV5-4 and TRBJ2-5 gives the full variable domain: ETGVTQSPTHLIKTRGQQVTLRCSSQSGHNTVSWYQQALGQGPQFIFQYYREEENGRGNFPPRFSGLQFPNYSSELNVNALELDDSALYLCASSPMETQYFGPGTRLLVL.

CDR3 sequence: CASSAGTGGSEKLFF. For the CDR3, the DNA is TGTGCCAGCAGTGCAGGGACAGGGGGGAGCGAAAAACTGTTTTTT. The genes are TRBV6-6 and TRBJ1-4; 11 nucleotides match TRBD1. The CDR3 is 15 amino acids. Germline-derived CDR1 and CDR2 are MNHNY and SVGAGI (reference sequence). Losses at the gene ends were 5 bases for V and 8 bases for J; bases not matched to a gene: 7.

The genes are TRBV7-3 and TRBJ2-3, with 7 bases aligning to TRBD1. Germline V gene sequence: CDR1 SGHTA, CDR2 FQGTGA. CDR3 length: 14 amino acids. V gave up 10 bases and J gave up 4 bases; unmatched junction bases: 11. The CDR3 bases are TGTGCCACCAGGGGCAGGGGGAAGGCAGATACGCAGTATTTT. This encodes CATRGRGKADTQYF.

The gene calls are TRBV7-8 and TRBJ1-1; D may be TRBD1 (5 bases). V gave up 7 bases and J gave up 4 bases, with 28 bases separating them. The CDR3 has 18 residues. The germline CDR1 and CDR2 sequences are SGHVS and FQNEAQ. The CDR3 nucleotides read TGTGCCAGCACCTCACTAGGTTTCGGCGGGGCTCTGTCCACTGAAGCTTTCTTT. Encoded protein: CASTSLGFGGALSTEAFF.

The V and J genes are TRBV7-2 and TRBJ2-5; TRBD1 is a possible D gene (5 bases). Trimming left V 5 bases short and J 0 bases short, with 13 bases between. Germline CDR1 SGHTA, CDR2 FQGNSA. This CDR3 is built from 15 residues. The CDR3 DNA follows: TGTGCCAGCAGCCCCAGACAGTTGTACCAAGAGACCCAGTACTTC. This codes for CASSPRQLYQETQYF.

The rearrangement links TRBV5-6 to TRBJ2-1; TRBD1 agrees at 7 bases. Germline loops: CDR1 SGHDT, CDR2 YYEEEE. J lost 0 bases, V lost 5 bases, and 5 bases had no gene match. This CDR3 contains 15 residues. The CDR3, as DNA: TGTGCCAGCAGGGAGACAGGGAGCTCCTACAATGAGCAGTTCTTC. Translated: CASRETGSSYNEQFF. The complete variable domain, with remaining parts taken from reference TRBV5-6 and TRBJ2-1, reads DAGVTQSPTHLIKTRGQQVTLRCSPKSGHDTVSWYQQALGQGPQFIFQYYEEEERQRGNFPDRFSGHQFPNYSSELNVNALLLGDSALYLCASRETGSSYNEQFFGPGTRLTVL.